This entry features one T cell receptor (beta chain) sequence. The DNA is left out, because the CDR3 cannot be placed on it with certainty; the CDR3 is given as TCRdb lists it. TCRdb reprocessed the 5' RACE reads with MiXCR, giving one entry per CDR3 protein. This repertoire shows 12,000 or so distinct CDR3 sequences, just over 50% found once; its top ten account for around 13%. 19 amino acids form the CDR3, both terminal residues included. Tregs were sorted as CD4+CD25+CD127-/low cells. Sequencing used tumor-infiltrating Tregs sorted from the breast tumor. This chain joins TRBV7-5 and TRBJ1-3; the tabulated D call, TRBD1, remains unverified against the DNA. TRBV7-5 is given as a pseudogene. The clonotype comes from a female donor with breast cancer. The CDR3 loop reads CISVPEAPKGQPRLDTIYF.